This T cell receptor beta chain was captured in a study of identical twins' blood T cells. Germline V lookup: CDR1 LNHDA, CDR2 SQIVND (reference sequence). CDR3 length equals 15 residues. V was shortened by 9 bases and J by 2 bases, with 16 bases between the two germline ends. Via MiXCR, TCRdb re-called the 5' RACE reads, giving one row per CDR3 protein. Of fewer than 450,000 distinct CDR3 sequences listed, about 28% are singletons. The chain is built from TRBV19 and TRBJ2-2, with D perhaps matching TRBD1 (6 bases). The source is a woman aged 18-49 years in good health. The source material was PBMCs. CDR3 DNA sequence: TGTGCCAGCACCCTGGGGGCCCTTAACACCGGGGAGCTGTTTTTT. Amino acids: CASTLGALNTGELFF.